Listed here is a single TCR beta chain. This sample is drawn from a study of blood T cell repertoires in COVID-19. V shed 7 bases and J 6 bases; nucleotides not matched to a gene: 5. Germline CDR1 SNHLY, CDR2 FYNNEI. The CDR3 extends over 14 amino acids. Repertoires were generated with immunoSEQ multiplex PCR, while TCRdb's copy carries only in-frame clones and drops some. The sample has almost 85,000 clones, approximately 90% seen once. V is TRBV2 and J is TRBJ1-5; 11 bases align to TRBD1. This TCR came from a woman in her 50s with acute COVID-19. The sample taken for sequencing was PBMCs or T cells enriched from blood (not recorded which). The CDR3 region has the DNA TGTGCCAGCACTGTGGACAGGGGGCTTCAGCCCCAGCATTTT. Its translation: CASTVDRGLQPQHF.